A selection of T cell receptor beta chains follows, all from one sample in a study of cytomegalovirus exposure and HLA in healthy donors. Clones were read by immunoSEQ multiplex PCR, and TCRdb kept only the in-frame ones, dropping some. Of some 98,000 clones in the sample, roughly 82% are singletons; the top ten hold 6.5% to 8.5%. The sample was PBMCs. Source of these receptors: a human donor in good health. The CDR3 runs from the conserved cysteine through the conserved F or W. D genes are given only for firm matches. Some rows mark clone size as missing; the rest say once, few, many or name a class of expanded clone.

d_gene	abundance	v_gene	j_gene	CDR3aa	CDR3nt
TRBD1	-	TRBV11-2	TRBJ1-1	CASRRDRLTEAFF	TGTGCCAGCCGTCGGGACAGACTCACTGAAGCTTTCTTT
-	-	TRBV10-3	TRBJ1-2	CAISESPQAVSAYGYTF	TGTGCCATCAGTGAGAGTCCCCAGGCAGTTAGTGCCTATGGCTACACCTTC
-	-	TRBV18	TRBJ1-1	CASSPLPRVTEAFF	TGTGCCAGCTCACCTTTACCGAGAGTGACTGAAGCTTTCTTT
-	-	TRBV19	TRBJ2-3	CASSTSTDTQYF	TGTGCCAGTAGTACGAGCACAGATACGCAGTATTTT
TRBD2	-	TRBV5-4	TRBJ2-5	CASRSQRGSQETQYF	TGTGCCAGCAGGAGCCAGCGGGGATCCCAAGAGACCCAGTACTTC
TRBD1	once	TRBV30	TRBJ1-2	CAWSGPGGAQYGYTF	TGTGCCTGGAGTGGACCAGGGGGCGCGCAATATGGCTACACCTTC
-	few	TRBV18	TRBJ2-3	CASSPREQTDTQYF	TGTGCCAGCTCACCACGGGAGCAAACAGATACGCAGTATTTT
-	few	TRBV2	TRBJ2-7	CASSGLPGGNF	TGTGCCAGCAGTGGACTACCCGGCGGGAACTTC
-	few	TRBV30	TRBJ1-6	CAWTETPYNSPLHF	TGTGCCTGGACTGAGACACCTTATAATTCACCCCTCCACTTT
-	-	TRBV6-4	TRBJ2-3	CASSDRGDTQYF	TGTGCCAGCAGTGATCGAGGGGATACGCAGTATTTT
-	-	TRBV5-6	TRBJ2-3	CASSLVQGSTDTQYF	TGTGCCAGCAGCTTGGTCCAGGGGAGCACAGATACGCAGTATTTT
TRBD1	-	TRBV7-6	TRBJ2-5	CASSETGGEETQYF	TGTGCCAGCAGCGAAACAGGGGGCGAAGAGACCCAGTACTTC
-	-	TRBV7-9	TRBJ2-1	CASSLTGSVYEQFF	TGTGCCAGCAGCTTAACGGGATCCGTTTATGAGCAGTTCTTC
TRBD1	-	TRBV5-5	TRBJ1-5	CASSQTAGQGAIQPQHF	TGTGCCAGCAGCCAAACGGCGGGACAGGGGGCTATTCAGCCCCAGCATTTT
-	-	TRBV5-1	TRBJ1-2	CASSLEAGTNYGYTF	TGCGCCAGCAGCTTGGAGGCAGGAACTAACTATGGCTACACCTTC
TRBD2	-	TRBV19	TRBJ2-4	CASSISSGIQYF	TGTGCCAGTAGTATTTCTAGCGGGATTCAGTACTTC
-	-	TRBV21-1	TRBJ2-1	CASSAGTSGSGDEQFF	TGTGCCAGCAGCGCCGGGACTAGCGGGAGCGGCGATGAGCAGTTCTTC